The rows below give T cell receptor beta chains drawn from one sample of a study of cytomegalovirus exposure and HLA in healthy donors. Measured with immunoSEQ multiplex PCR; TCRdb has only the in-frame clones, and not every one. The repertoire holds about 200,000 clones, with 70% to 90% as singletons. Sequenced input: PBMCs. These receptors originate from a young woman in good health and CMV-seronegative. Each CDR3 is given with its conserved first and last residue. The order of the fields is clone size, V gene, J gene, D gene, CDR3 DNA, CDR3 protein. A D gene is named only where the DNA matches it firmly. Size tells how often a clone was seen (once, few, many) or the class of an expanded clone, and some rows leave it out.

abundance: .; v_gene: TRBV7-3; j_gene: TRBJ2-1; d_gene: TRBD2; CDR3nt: TGTGCCAGCAGCTCAGCGGGGGACTCCTACAATGAGCAGTTCTTC; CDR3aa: CASSSAGDSYNEQFF
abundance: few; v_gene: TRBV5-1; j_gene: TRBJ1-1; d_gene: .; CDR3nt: TGCGCCAGCAGCTTGGAGGCGGCAGCAAACACTGAAGCTTTCTTT; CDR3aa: CASSLEAAANTEAFF
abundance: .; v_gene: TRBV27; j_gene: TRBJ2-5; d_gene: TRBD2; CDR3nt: TGTGCCAGCAGTTTCATGTCTAGCGGGAGGGGAGGGTTCGAGACCCAGTACTTC; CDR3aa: CASSFMSSGRGGFETQYF
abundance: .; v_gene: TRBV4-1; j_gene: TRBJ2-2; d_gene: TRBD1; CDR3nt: TGCGCCAGCAGCCTCGGACAGGGTGGCCTCCTGGCGAACACCGGGGAGCTGTTTTTT; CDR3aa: CASSLGQGGLLANTGELFF
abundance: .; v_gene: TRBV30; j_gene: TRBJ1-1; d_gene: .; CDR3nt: TGTGCCTGGAGTATCGGGACACCCCAAACCTACACTGAAGCTTTCTTT; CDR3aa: CAWSIGTPQTYTEAFF
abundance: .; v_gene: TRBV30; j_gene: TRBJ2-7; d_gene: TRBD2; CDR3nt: TGTGCCTGGAGCCCTCTAGCGGGGGGCCTCTACGAGCAGTACTTC; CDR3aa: CAWSPLAGGLYEQYF
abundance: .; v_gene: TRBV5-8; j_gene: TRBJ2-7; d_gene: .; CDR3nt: TGTGCCAGCAGCTTGCTGGGTGGGAACAGGGTAGGATACGAGCAGTACTTC; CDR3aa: CASSLLGGNRVGYEQYF
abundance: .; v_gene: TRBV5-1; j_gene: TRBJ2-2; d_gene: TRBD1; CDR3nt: TGCGCCAGCAGCTTTGATTGGGACAGGGAATCGGGCGGGGAGCTGTTTTTT; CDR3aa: CASSFDWDRESGGELFF
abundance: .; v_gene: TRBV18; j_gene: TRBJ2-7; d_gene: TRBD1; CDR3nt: TGTGCCAGCTCACCCGGGACAGGGGCAGGAGAGCAGTACTTC; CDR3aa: CASSPGTGAGEQYF
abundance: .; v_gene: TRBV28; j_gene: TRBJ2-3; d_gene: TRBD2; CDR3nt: TGTGCCAGCAGTTTATTTACGTTGGGACGGGGGGATCGAGGGGATACGCAGTATTTT; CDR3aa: CASSLFTLGRGDRGDTQYF
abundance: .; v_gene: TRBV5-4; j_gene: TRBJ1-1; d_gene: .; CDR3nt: TGTGCCAGCACCATTTGGGGGGGGAGGACTGAAGCTTTCTTT; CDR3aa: CASTIWGGRTEAFF
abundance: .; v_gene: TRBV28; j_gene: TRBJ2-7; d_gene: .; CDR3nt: TGTGCCAGCAGTGCAAGGGGTAGAAGTTACGAGCAGTACTTC; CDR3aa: CASSARGRSYEQYF
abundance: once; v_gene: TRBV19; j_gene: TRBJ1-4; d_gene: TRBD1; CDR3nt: TGTGCCAGTAGTCCAACAGGGGTAGGAGAAAAACTGTTTTTT; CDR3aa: CASSPTGVGEKLFF
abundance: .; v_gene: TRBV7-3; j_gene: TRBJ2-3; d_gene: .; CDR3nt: TGTGCCGCCTGGCTAGTCTGCACAGATACGCAGTATTTT; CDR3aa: CAAWLVCTDTQYF
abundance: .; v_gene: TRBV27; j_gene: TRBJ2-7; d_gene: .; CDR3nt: TGTGCCAGCAGCGGCGGCACTCCCTACGAGCAGTACTTC; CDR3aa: CASSGGTPYEQYF
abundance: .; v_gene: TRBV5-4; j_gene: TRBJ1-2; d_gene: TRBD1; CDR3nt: TGTGCCAGCAGCTTGGGTGGACAGGTCTATGGCTACACCTTC; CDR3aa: CASSLGGQVYGYTF
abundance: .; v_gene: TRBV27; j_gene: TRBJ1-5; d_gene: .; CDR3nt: TGTGCCACCTCCTTGTACCCGAGTAATCAGCCCCAGCATTTT; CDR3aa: CATSLYPSNQPQHF
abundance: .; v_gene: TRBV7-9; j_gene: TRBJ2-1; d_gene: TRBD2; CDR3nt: TGTGCCAGCATGGGGGGGAGTTACAATGAGCAGTTCTTC; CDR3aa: CASMGGSYNEQFF
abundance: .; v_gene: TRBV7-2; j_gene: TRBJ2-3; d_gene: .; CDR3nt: TGTGCCAGCAGCTTATTAACCAGCGGGTCCACAGATACGCAGTATTTT; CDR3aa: CASSLLTSGSTDTQYF
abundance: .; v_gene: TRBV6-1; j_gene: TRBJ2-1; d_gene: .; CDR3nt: TGTGCCAGCAGTGAGGCGACTATAAGTGAGCAGTTCTTC; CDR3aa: CASSEATISEQFF
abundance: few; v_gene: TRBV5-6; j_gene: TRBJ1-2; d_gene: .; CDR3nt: TGTGCCAGCAGCAGGACGATACAGGGATACTATGGCTACACCTTC; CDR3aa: CASSRTIQGYYGYTF
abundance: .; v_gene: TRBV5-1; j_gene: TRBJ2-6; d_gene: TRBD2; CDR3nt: TGCGCCAGCGGAGTCCAGGGAGGGTCTGGGGCCAACGTCCTGACTTTC; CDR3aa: CASGVQGGSGANVLTF
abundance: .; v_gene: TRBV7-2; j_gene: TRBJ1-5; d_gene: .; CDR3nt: TGTGCCAGCAGCGCCGATTACGGTCAGCCCCAGCATTTT; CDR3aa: CASSADYGQPQHF
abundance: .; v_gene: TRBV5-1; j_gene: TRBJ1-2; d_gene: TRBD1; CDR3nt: TGCGCCAGCAGCTTGGGACAGGGCGTTACTAACTATGGCTACACCTTC; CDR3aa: CASSLGQGVTNYGYTF
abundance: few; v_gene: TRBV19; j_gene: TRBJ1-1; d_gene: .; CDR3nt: TGTGCCAGTAGTATAAAACATCCGAACACTGAAGCTTTCTTT; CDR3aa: CASSIKHPNTEAFF
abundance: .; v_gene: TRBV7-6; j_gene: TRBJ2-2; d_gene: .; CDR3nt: TGTGCCAGCAGCTTAGCCAGCGGGGAGCTGTTTTTT; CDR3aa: CASSLASGELFF
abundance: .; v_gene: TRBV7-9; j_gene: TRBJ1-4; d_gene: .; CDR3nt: TGTGCCAGCAGCTTGGACATTTTTAATGAAAAACTGTTTTTT; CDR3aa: CASSLDIFNEKLFF
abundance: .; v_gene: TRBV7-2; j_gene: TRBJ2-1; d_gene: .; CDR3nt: TGTGCCAGCAGCTTAGGAGGGTTACGCTACAATGAGCAGTTCTTC; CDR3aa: CASSLGGLRYNEQFF
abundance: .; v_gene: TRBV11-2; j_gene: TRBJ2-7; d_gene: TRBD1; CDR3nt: TGTGCCAGCAGCTTAGACAGGGGGCTGAGCGAGCAGTACTTC; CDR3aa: CASSLDRGLSEQYF
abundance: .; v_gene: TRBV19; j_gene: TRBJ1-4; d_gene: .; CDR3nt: TGTGCCAGTAGTATACTTGAAAAACTGTTTTTT; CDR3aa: CASSILEKLFF
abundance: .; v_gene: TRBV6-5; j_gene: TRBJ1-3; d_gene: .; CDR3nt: TGTGCCAGCAGTACCAATATGAGGAAGGGAAACACCATATATTTT; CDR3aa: CASSTNMRKGNTIYF
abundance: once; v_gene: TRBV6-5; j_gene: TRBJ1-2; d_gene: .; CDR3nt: TGTGCCAGCAGTTACAGAGGTACCCTCGGGGGCTACACCTTC; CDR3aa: CASSYRGTLGGYTF
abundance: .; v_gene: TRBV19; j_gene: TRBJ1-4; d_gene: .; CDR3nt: TGTGCCAGTAGTATGAGCAGGGAAGCTAATGAAAAACTGTTTTTT; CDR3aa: CASSMSREANEKLFF
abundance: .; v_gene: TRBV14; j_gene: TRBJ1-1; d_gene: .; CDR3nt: TGTGCCAGCCGACAGACGGTTACTAACACTGAAGCTTTCTTT; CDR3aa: CASRQTVTNTEAFF
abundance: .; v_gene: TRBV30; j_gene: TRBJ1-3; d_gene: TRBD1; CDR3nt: TGTGCCTGGGACAGGGGGAATGGAAACACCATATATTTT; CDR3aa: CAWDRGNGNTIYF
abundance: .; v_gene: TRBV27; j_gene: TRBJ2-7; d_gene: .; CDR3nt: TGTGCCAGCAGTTCGCTACAGGGACGTTTGCTCTACGAGCAGTACTTC; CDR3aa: CASSSLQGRLLYEQYF
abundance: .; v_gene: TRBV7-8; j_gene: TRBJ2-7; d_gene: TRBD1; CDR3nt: TGTGCCAGCAGCTTACTAGGACAGGGCTCCTACGAGCAGTACTTC; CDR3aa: CASSLLGQGSYEQYF
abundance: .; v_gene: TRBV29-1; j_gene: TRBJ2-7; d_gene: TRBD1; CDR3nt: TGCAGCGTTCAGGACAGGGATCTCTACGAGCAGTACTTC; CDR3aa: CSVQDRDLYEQYF
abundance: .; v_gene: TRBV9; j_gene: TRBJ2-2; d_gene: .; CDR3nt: TGTGCCAGCAGCGTAGCTTACACCGGGGAGCTGTTTTTT; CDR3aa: CASSVAYTGELFF
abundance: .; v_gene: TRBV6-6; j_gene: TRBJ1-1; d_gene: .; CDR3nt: TGTGCCAGCAGTTTTCGACAGACTGAAGCTTTCTTT; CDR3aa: CASSFRQTEAFF
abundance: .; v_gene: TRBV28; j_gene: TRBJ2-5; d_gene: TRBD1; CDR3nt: TGTGCCAGCAGTCCGGTCGACAGGGGGCAGTACTTC; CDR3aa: CASSPVDRGQYF
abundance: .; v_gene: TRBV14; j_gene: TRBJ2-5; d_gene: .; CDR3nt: TGTGCCAGCAGCCCCGGACTGGAACAAGAGACCCAGTACTTC; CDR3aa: CASSPGLEQETQYF
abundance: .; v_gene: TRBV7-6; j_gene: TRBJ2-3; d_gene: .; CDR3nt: TGTGCCAGCAGCTTATCAGCGGGTCTTTTAGATACGCAGTATTTT; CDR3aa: CASSLSAGLLDTQYF
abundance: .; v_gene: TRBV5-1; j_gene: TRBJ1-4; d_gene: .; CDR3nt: TGCGCCAGTACCGACTCCCAGGAAAAACTGTTTTTT; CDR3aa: CASTDSQEKLFF
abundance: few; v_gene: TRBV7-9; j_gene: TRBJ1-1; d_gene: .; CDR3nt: TGTGCCAGCAGCTTAGGCGAGATCGGCACTGAAGCTTTCTTT; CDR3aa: CASSLGEIGTEAFF
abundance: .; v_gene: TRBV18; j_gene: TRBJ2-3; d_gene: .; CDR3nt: TGTGCCAGCTCACCACCGTCAGCGGCCACAGATACGCAGTATTTT; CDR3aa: CASSPPSAATDTQYF
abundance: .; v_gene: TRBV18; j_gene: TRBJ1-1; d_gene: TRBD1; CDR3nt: TGTGCCAGCTCATCAGGACAGGCCGGTGAGGCTTTCTTT; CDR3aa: CASSSGQAGEAFF
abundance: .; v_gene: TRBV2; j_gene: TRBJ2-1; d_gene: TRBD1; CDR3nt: TGTGCCAGCAGTGTGGACAGGGGGCAGGATGAGCAGTTCTTC; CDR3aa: CASSVDRGQDEQFF
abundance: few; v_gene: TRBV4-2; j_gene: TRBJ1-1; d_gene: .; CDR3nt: TGTGCCAGCAGCCAAGGAGGCGGGAACACTGAAGCTTTCTTT; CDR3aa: CASSQGGGNTEAFF
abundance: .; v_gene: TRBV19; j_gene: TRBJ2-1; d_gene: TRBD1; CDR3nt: TGTGCCAGTAGGGGCCCCAGGGGGCTAGGATTCAATGAGCAGTTCTTC; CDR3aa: CASRGPRGLGFNEQFF
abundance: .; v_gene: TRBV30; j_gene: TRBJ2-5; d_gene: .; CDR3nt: TGTGCCCGACGCTCGGGGTTTGGGGAGACCCAGTACTTC; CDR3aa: CARRSGFGETQYF
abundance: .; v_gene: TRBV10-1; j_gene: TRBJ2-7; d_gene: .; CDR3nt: TGCGCCAGCACCGAGAACATTGGCGGCTTCTACGAGCAGTACTTC; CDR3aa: CASTENIGGFYEQYF
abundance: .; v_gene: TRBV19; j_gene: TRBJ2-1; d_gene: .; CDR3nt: TGTGCCAGTAGTATCTCACATGGAGGCGAGCAGTTCTTC; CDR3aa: CASSISHGGEQFF
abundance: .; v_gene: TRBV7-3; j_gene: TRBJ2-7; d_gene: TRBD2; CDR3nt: TGTGCCAGCAGCTTAGCGGGAGGTTCCTACGAGCAGTACTTC; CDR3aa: CASSLAGGSYEQYF
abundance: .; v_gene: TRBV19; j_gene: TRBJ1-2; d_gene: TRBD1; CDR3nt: TGTGCCAGTAGTATCCAACAAGGACAGGGGGGCTACACCTTC; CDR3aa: CASSIQQGQGGYTF
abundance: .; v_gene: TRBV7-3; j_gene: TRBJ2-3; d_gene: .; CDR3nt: TGTGCCAGCAGCTTAGGCTCCACCCTCCCCACAGATACGCAGTATTTT; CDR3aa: CASSLGSTLPTDTQYF
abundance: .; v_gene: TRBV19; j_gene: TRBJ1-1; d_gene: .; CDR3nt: TGTGCCAGTAGTATACCAACCCGGACTGAAGCTTTCTTT; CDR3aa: CASSIPTRTEAFF
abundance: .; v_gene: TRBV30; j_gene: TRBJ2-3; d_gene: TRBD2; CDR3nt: TGTGCCTGGAATTACCAGCGGGGGGCCACAGATACGCAGTATTTT; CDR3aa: CAWNYQRGATDTQYF
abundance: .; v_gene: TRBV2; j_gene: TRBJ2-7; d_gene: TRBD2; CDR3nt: TGTGCCAGCAGTGTTCGGGCGGGAGCTTCCTACGAGCAGTACTTC; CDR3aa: CASSVRAGASYEQYF